These T cell receptor beta chains were read from a single sample in a study of early T cells in non-severe SARS-CoV-2 infection. TCRdb passed the 5' RACE reads through MiXCR, listing each CDR3 protein once. The table shows some 82,000 distinct CDR3 sequences, with about 6.5% occurring only once. Sequenced: whole blood. The receptors here all came from an adult who was a healthcare worker with PCR-confirmed SARS-CoV-2 infection or an uninfected control (not recorded which). Each CDR3 is given without its conserved first and last residue.

len,v_gene,CDR3aa
11,TRBV20-1,SVQGAGTDTQY
11,TRBV19,AVSGGWDQPQH
17,TRBV23-1,ASSQSDEGDRLQDYEQY
13,TRBV30,AWSKPGTGGDEQY
13,TRBV20-1,SARDRGAGNQPQH
13,TRBV4-3,ASSQGMEAPYEQY
10,TRBV30,AWTMGSFGYT
11,TRBV7-9,ASSFTSGDTQY
10,TRBV12-3/TRBV12-4,ASRRGTYGYT
14,TRBV5-5,ASSYLMTSGGYEQY
14,TRBV3-1,ASSPDWSSGANVLT
13,TRBV7-8,ASSLVGQGRDGYT
12,TRBV4-2,ASSQDTATDTQY
12,TRBV6-5,ASSYSSRVGEQF
13,TRBV7-9,ASSKRTGHTGELF
14,TRBV11-2,ASSLRLAGGGDTQY
10,TRBV19,ASSRTVGELF
13,TRBV11-2,ASSSEGQDYNEQF
12,TRBV7-9,ASSYDRDTDTQY
14,TRBV7-8,ASSGGDRVTILTAF
13,TRBV27,ASIPPTGGNEKLF
12,TRBV24-1,ATSEPGQADTQY
11,TRBV29-1,SVKDAVGYGYT
12,TRBV21-1,ASSKVRGRYEQY
13,TRBV6-5,ASSPYRSGANVLT
11,TRBV6-6,ASSPGAKETQY
13,TRBV4-3,ASSPGTGTNYGYT
11,TRBV19,ASSMWGPDTQY
14,TRBV7-2,ASSSRGTGSGYGYT
14,TRBV29-1,SVEAGRGPFDNEQF
12,TRBV10-3,AISGRDRGIGYT
11,TRBV10-2,ASHGGEVYGYT
12,TRBV19,ASTATGGHYEQY
12,TRBV28,ASSPTYSYSPLH
14,TRBV2,ASSVVSGRAGYEQY
11,TRBV10-1,ASSRDSTDTQY
12,TRBV14,ASSQVSGAYEQY
11,TRBV20-1,SAIPNMNTEAF
12,TRBV29-1,SVRDETGANVLT
12,TRBV7-2,ASSFNSGIDGQF
12,TRBV28,ASSFWRGRYGYT